This T cell receptor (beta chain) comes out of a study of Ad26.COV2.S vaccination and SARS-CoV-2 variants. At the level of the study: The trial was COV1001 and the donor's arm was Ad26.COV2.S.

V gave up 1 base and J gave up 1 base, with 7 bases separating them. The CDR3 runs 14 residues. CDR1 is MNHEY and CDR2 is SMNVEV in the germline V gene (reference sequence). Documented treatment: 19 received Ad26.COV2.S at low or high dose, single or two shots; about 5 received placebo; per-sample allocation not given. The samples date from day 63 after the first vaccine or placebo injection. Donation came from an adult in Boston who was aged 18-55 years. The repertoire was sequenced with immunoSEQ multiplex PCR; TCRdb's copy has only in-frame clones and lacks some. The table has around 300,000 clones, 88% seen once. Concerning this clone itself: Antigen: not known.

Study-level results: Non-spike TCR breadth was similar in vaccine and placebo recipients. It was vaccine recipients, not placebo recipients, who had the higher spike-specific TCR breadth.

The receptor was isolated from a person between 18 and 65 years old who received the Ad26.COV2.S COVID-19 vaccine or a placebo. Sequenced material: peripheral blood, taken in a trial of Ad26.COV2.S vaccine versus placebo. This chain uses TRBV27 with TRBJ1-1; D is unresolved. CDR3 sequence reads: CASSLWVKNTEAFF. The CDR3 DNA reads as TGTGCCAGCAGTTTATGGGTCAAGAACACTGAAGCTTTCTTT.